A single sample gave rise to the 12 T cell receptor beta chains below, sequenced in a study of T-cell reconstitution after alpha-beta-depleted transplantation in children (dated by TCRdb to 2015 to 2016). The sample's treatment or condition label, in plain terms: allogeneic hematopoietic cell transplantation with graft depleted of TCRalphabeta T cells and CD19 B cells. Libraries were constructed by PCR. TCRdb records Illumina HiSeq 2500 as the sequencer. TCR libraries were prepared with molecular barcoding, using unique molecular identifiers to normalize TCRbeta repertoire quantification. Using fastp at Q25 and MiXCR, TCRdb reprocessed the public reads and kept productive beta chains. Identical CDR3 proteins give one entry, which carries the most common genes and DNA. Counted in this sample were 200,000 or so distinct CDR3 sequences; roughly 6.5% of them appeared once. Approximately 4.1% of the sample is held by the ten biggest clonotypes.

Sequences were derived from PBMCs, sampled before TCRalphabeta/CD19-depleted stem cell transplant. The receptors were gathered from a girl in the first two years of life with combined immunodeficiency, due to receive a stem cell transplant.

This clonotype was detected many times. The rearrangement joins TRBV6-2 or TRBV6-3 to TRBJ2-4; perhaps TRBD2 as D (6 bases). V lost 7 bases, J lost 5 bases, and 9 bases lay in between. The CDR3 covers 12 residues. The germline V gene has CDR1 MNHEY and CDR2 SVGEGT. The CDR3 DNA follows: TGTGCCAGCATTGGAGGGGAAAACATTCAGTACTTC. Encoded protein: CASIGGENIQYF.

This clonotype was counted many times. The V and J genes are TRBV5-1 and TRBJ2-7; 11 nucleotides match TRBD2. V was clipped by 2 bases and J by 1 base; unmatched bases: 5. Germline CDR1 and CDR2: SGHRS and YFSETQ. This CDR3 has 16 amino acids. DNA of the CDR3: TGCGCCAGCAGCTTCCGAACTAGCGGGAGTTCCTACGAGCAGTACTTC. Translation: CASSFRTSGSSYEQYF.

Ten or more counts support this clonotype. The CDR3 DNA reads TGTGCCAGCAGCCCTACACAGAGCTCCTACAATGAGCAGTTCTTC. It specifies CASSPTQSSYNEQFF. This chain uses TRBV3-1 with TRBJ2-1; D is unresolved. V shed 4 bases and J shed 0 bases, with 10 bases lying between them. The CDR3 is made up of 15 amino acids. The germline gives CDR1 LGHDT, CDR2 YNNKEL (reference sequence).

The chain combines TRBV12-3 or TRBV12-4 with TRBJ2-3; D is unresolved. The CDR3 runs to 14 residues. V dropped 3 bases and J dropped 0 bases, with 7 bases sitting between them. CDR3 residues: CASSLTSSTDTQYF. Written as DNA, the CDR3 is TGTGCCAGCAGTTTGACTTCTAGCACAGATACGCAGTATTTT.

In its sample, this clonotype was seen a few times. This chain links TRBV2 with TRBJ2-1; 7 bases are a match to TRBD1. This CDR3 spans 15 amino acids. Trimming removed 6 bases from V and 5 bases from J; junction bases left unmatched: 10. CDR1 SNHLY and CDR2 FYNNEI come from the germline V gene. The CDR3 loop reads CASSSFRTGNNEQFF. The DNA of the CDR3 is TGTGCCAGCAGCTCCTTCCGGACAGGAAACAATGAGCAGTTCTTC.

This clonotype was observed at least ten times. The CDR3 DNA follows: TGTGCCAGCAGCTTAGGCCTGACAGGGAGAGGTGCATACGAGCAGTACTTC. This gives the protein CASSLGLTGRGAYEQYF. The V call is TRBV7-2, the J call TRBJ2-7; 7 bases align to TRBD1. Germline V gives CDR1 SGHTA, CDR2 FQGNSA. The trim removed 1 base at V and 4 bases at J, leaving 13 bases unmatched. This CDR3 region has 17 residues.

This clonotype occurred a few times. CDR3 loop: CASSQHTGQGFYEQYF. DNA of the CDR3: TGCGCCAGCAGCCAGCACACGGGACAGGGTTTCTACGAGCAGTACTTC. The chain has TRBV4-3 and TRBJ2-7; 9 bases fit TRBD1. V dropped 3 bases and J dropped 3; count of bases not matched to a gene: 9. Germline loops: CDR1 LGHNA, CDR2 YSLEER. The CDR3 has 16 amino acids.

This clonotype was detected many times. The rearrangement links TRBV9 to TRBJ2-1; 7 nucleotides match TRBD2. The ends lost 3 bases at V and 1 base at J; junction bases unmatched: 4. The CDR3 loop spans 15 amino acids. Per germline, CDR1 SGDLS and CDR2 YYNGEE. CDR3 region: CASSGSGPSYNEQFF. In DNA, the CDR3 is TGTGCCAGCAGCGGTAGCGGGCCTTCCTACAATGAGCAGTTCTTC. Full variable domain (rest looked up from reference TRBV9 and TRBJ2-1): DSGVTQTPKHLITATGQRVTLRCSPRSGDLSVYWYQQSLDQGLQFLIQYYNGEERAKGNILERFSAQQFPDLHSELNLSSLELGDSALYFCASSGSGPSYNEQFFGPGTRLTVL.

This clonotype was seen at least ten times. This rearrangement joins TRBV6-5 to TRBJ2-6; D call uncertain. Looked up from germline, CDR1 is MNHEY and CDR2 is SVGAGI. This CDR3 comprises 16 residues. Trimming took 4 bases from V and 0 from J, leaving 10 bases between them. The CDR3 DNA reads TGTGCCAGCAGTTCGGGTAGAAGCTCTGGGGCCAACGTCCTGACTTTC. This translates into CASSSGRSSGANVLTF.

Many counts were recorded for this clonotype. The gene calls are TRBV5-6 and TRBJ2-1; D call uncertain. The CDR3 length is 17 residues. The germline V and J ends were trimmed by 0 bases and 0 bases, with 13 bases remaining between them. Germline loops: CDR1 SGHDT, CDR2 YYEEEE. The CDR3 spells CASSLGLFLSSYNEQFF. The CDR3 DNA is TGTGCCAGCAGCTTGGGTTTATTCCTTAGCTCCTACAATGAGCAGTTCTTC.

This clonotype was observed many times. The chain has TRBV24-1 and TRBJ2-1; unclear D gene. CDR1 is KGHDR and CDR2 is SFDVKD in the germline V gene. The CDR3 has 13 residues. V shed 4 bases and J shed 4 bases, with 7 bases lying between them. The CDR3 DNA sequence: TGTGCCACCAGTGAGTCCGGTTACAATGAGCAGTTCTTC. It specifies CATSESGYNEQFF.

This clonotype was seen repeatedly, ten times or more. The rearrangement links TRBV3-1 to TRBJ1-1, with no clear D. The V and J ends lost 6 bases and 5 bases respectively, with 13 bases between them. Germline V lookup: CDR1 LGHDT, CDR2 YNNKEL (reference sequence). The CDR3 is 13 residues long. CDR3 protein: CASRNSVGTEAFF. In nucleotides, the CDR3 is TGTGCCAGCAGGAACTCGGTGGGTACTGAAGCTTTCTTT.